This T cell receptor (beta chain) derives from a study of cytomegalovirus exposure and HLA in healthy donors. Notes on the study in general: Investigators reported over 150 TCR beta chains as tied to cytomegalovirus. Looking again later, the authors saw that most CMV-associated TCR beta chains seemed HLA-restricted. Presence/absence analysis assumed near-uniform sequencing depth across donors. Apart from CMV serostatus, no immune exposure information was available.

V was shortened by 4 bases and J by 7 bases, with 17 bases between the two germline ends. This CDR3 has 14 residues. Germline CDR1 and CDR2: SGHTA and FQGNSA. With 60 Vbeta and 13 Jbeta primers, the PCR was carried out. Sequencing used immunoSEQ multiplex PCR; TCRdb keeps in-frame clones, though not all of them. The repertoire consists of 150,000 to 200,000 clones, with roughly four fifths occurring once and the leading ten covering roughly 1%. Note on this clone: The antigen remains unidentified.

Input material: PBMCs. V gene TRBV7-2 combines with J gene TRBJ2-7; D unclear. The receptor was derived from a woman aged 40 to 50 in good health and CMV-seronegative. As DNA, the CDR3 is TGTGCCAGCAGCTCGCGAGGCAACCTCCTGGAGCAGTACTTC. Translation gives CASSSRGNLLEQYF.